A selection of T cell receptor beta chains follows, all from one sample in a study of blood T cell repertoires in COVID-19. Only in-frame clones appear in the TCRdb table, and some are missing; sequencing was by immunoSEQ multiplex PCR. In the table there are approximately 240,000 clones, approximately 80% of which are singletons. Sequencing input: peripheral blood. The receptors here all came from a woman in her 40s with active or convalescent COVID-19. CDR3s include the opening cysteine and the closing phenylalanine or tryptophan. The D gene is left open where the match is weak. Expanded clones are given a class, and other clones once, few, many or no size at all.

cdr3_length | d_call | clone_size | j_call | v_call | cdr3_nt | cdr3_aa
16 | NA | NA | TRBJ1-1 | TRBV18 | TGTGCCAGCTCACCACGAATTCAGGGGACAAACACTGAAGCTTTCTTT | CASSPRIQGTNTEAFF
15 | TRBD2 | NA | TRBJ2-7 | TRBV9 | TGTGCCAGCAGCCGAGAGACTAGCGGGGGGCACGAGCAGTACTTC | CASSRETSGGHEQYF
13 | NA | once | TRBJ1-1 | TRBV10-2 | TGCGCCAGCAGTGAGGTTCCGGGGGGCCCCTCTTTCTTT | CASSEVPGGPSFF
13 | NA | NA | TRBJ1-5 | TRBV2 | TGTGCCAGCAGTGTATCTCCCCCTCAGCCCCAGCATTTT | CASSVSPPQPQHF
14 | TRBD2 | NA | TRBJ2-5 | TRBV7-7 | TGTGCTAGCAGCTTAGCGGCGGGGGGAGAGACCCAGTACTTC | CASSLAAGGETQYF
19 | TRBD1 | NA | TRBJ1-1 | TRBV3-1/TRBV3-2 | TGTGCCAGCAGCCAAGTGGTTGGGCCAGGGGGCGTAATGAACACTGAAGCTTTCTTT | CASSQVVGPGGVMNTEAFF
15 | TRBD1 | few | TRBJ2-7 | TRBV27 | TGTGCCAGCAGTTCGACCGGGACAGGGGGCTACGAGCAGTACTTC | CASSSTGTGGYEQYF
12 | NA | NA | TRBJ1-1 | TRBV5-6 | TGTGCCAGCAGCTTCGGGAACACTGAAGCTTTCTTT | CASSFGNTEAFF
16 | TRBD2 | NA | TRBJ2-5 | TRBV4-1 | TGCGCCAGCAGCCAGGGCGTGACTAGCGGGGGGAGGACCCAGTACTTC | CASSQGVTSGGRTQYF
14 | TRBD1 | NA | TRBJ1-1 | TRBV2 | TGTGCCAGCAGCAGAACAGGGGCAGGGACTGAAGCTTTCTTT | CASSRTGAGTEAFF
13 | NA | NA | TRBJ1-2 | TRBV9 | TGTGCCAGCAGCGGGGGCACTAACTATGGCTACACCTTC | CASSGGTNYGYTF
12 | NA | NA | TRBJ2-5 | TRBV29-1 | TGCAGCCACAGGAAAGGGGAAGAGACCCAGTACTTC | CSHRKGEETQYF
13 | NA | NA | TRBJ2-2 | TRBV6-6 | TGTGCCAGCGCAGGGTTTGGAGCCGGGGAGCTGTTTTTT | CASAGFGAGELFF
15 | NA | many | TRBJ1-5 | TRBV5-6 | TGTGCCAGCAGCTTGGGAGTAAATAGCAATCAGCCCCAGCATTTT | CASSLGVNSNQPQHF
13 | NA | NA | TRBJ1-2 | TRBV7-3 | TGTGCCAGCAGCCCGACGGGAAGGGCTGGCTACACCTTC | CASSPTGRAGYTF
14 | NA | NA | TRBJ2-1 | TRBV21-1 | TGTGCCAGCAGAGGACTAGCGGGTCGGAATGAGCAGTTCTTC | CASRGLAGRNEQFF
14 | NA | NA | TRBJ1-1 | TRBV27 | TGTGCCAGCAGTTTATTTCGTGCGGGGGTGGAAGCTTTCTTT | CASSLFRAGVEAFF
15 | TRBD2 | NA | TRBJ2-1 | TRBV28 | TGTGCCAGCAGTTATAGCGGGGGGGCCTGGTATGAGCAGTTCTTC | CASSYSGGAWYEQFF
14 | NA | NA | TRBJ1-5 | TRBV2 | TGTGCCAGCAGTGAAAGGGCAGGAGGTCAGCCCCAGCATTTT | CASSERAGGQPQHF
15 | TRBD1 | NA | TRBJ2-2 | TRBV2 | TGTGCCAGCAGTGAGAGGACAGGGTTCGCCGGGGAGCTGTTTTTT | CASSERTGFAGELFF
16 | TRBD2 | few | TRBJ2-3 | TRBV6-4 | TGTGCCAGCAGTTCTAGCGGGGGGACATTCCCAGATACGCAGTATTTT | CASSSSGGTFPDTQYF
16 | NA | NA | TRBJ2-6 | TRBV7-3 | TGTGCCAGCAGCTCCCGACAGTTAACTGGGGCCAACGTCCTGACTTTC | CASSSRQLTGANVLTF
16 | TRBD1 | NA | TRBJ1-2 | TRBV19 | TGTGCCAGTAGTATTGGACCGGGACAGGGAATGGGTGGCTACACCTTC | CASSIGPGQGMGGYTF
13 | NA | NA | TRBJ1-4 | TRBV30 | TGTGCCTTGCCTGGGGCCCCCGGGGAAAAACTGTTTTTT | CALPGAPGEKLFF
15 | TRBD1 | NA | TRBJ1-4 | TRBV2 | TGTGCCAGCAGTGCCGGACAGGGTAAAGGTGAAAAACTGTTTTTT | CASSAGQGKGEKLFF
15 | TRBD1 | NA | TRBJ1-1 | TRBV2 | TGTGCCAGCAGCCCTTGGACAGGCCCGAACACTGAAGCTTTCTTT | CASSPWTGPNTEAFF
15 | TRBD1 | NA | TRBJ1-5 | TRBV7-8 | TGTGCCAGCAGCTTAGAGGGGACAGGGAATCAGCCCCAGCATTTT | CASSLEGTGNQPQHF
13 | TRBD1 | NA | TRBJ2-7 | TRBV19 | TGTGCCAGTAGGGGGACAGGGACCTACGAGCAGTACTTC | CASRGTGTYEQYF
14 | NA | NA | TRBJ1-1 | TRBV7-9 | TGTGCCAGCAGCTTTTCGGGGATGGACACTGAAGCTTTCTTT | CASSFSGMDTEAFF
18 | TRBD1 | many | TRBJ1-2 | TRBV9 | TGTGCCAGCAGCGTAGCGGTCGAGGGGGACAGGGGTAGGAGAGGCTACACCTTC | CASSVAVEGDRGRRGYTF
13 | NA | NA | TRBJ1-2 | TRBV5-1 | TGCGCCAGCAGCGCCGGACAGAACTATGGCTACACCTTC | CASSAGQNYGYTF
13 | NA | NA | TRBJ1-4 | TRBV2 | TGTGCCAGCAGGGTAGCAACTAATGAAAAACTGTTTTTT | CASRVATNEKLFF
15 | TRBD2 | NA | TRBJ2-1 | TRBV19 | TGTGCCAGTAGTATGGAAAGCGGGGCGTACAATGAGCAGTTCTTC | CASSMESGAYNEQFF
12 | TRBD2 | once | TRBJ2-1 | TRBV28 | TGTGCCAGCAGTACCCCTGGGACTAGTATGGTCTTC | CASSTPGTSMVF
12 | NA | NA | TRBJ1-1 | TRBV29-1 | TGCAGCGGTGGGACTTTGAACACTGAAGCTTTCTTT | CSGGTLNTEAFF
17 | TRBD2 | NA | TRBJ2-2 | TRBV5-4 | TGTGCCAGCAGCTTGGAAAGCGGGGCGACAAACACCGGGGAGCTGTTTTTT | CASSLESGATNTGELFF
13 | NA | NA | TRBJ2-5 | TRBV2 | TGTGCCAGCATGAGGGACTTAAAAGAGACCCAGTACTTC | CASMRDLKETQYF
16 | NA | NA | TRBJ1-4 | TRBV19 | TGTGCCAGTAGTATAGGAGACAGTTGGTCTAATGAAAAACTGTTTTTT | CASSIGDSWSNEKLFF
12 | NA | NA | TRBJ1-6 | TRBV3-1/TRBV3-2 | TGTGCCAGCAGCCCTGGGCCTTCACCCCTCCACTTT | CASSPGPSPLHF
12 | NA | NA | TRBJ1-4 | TRBV4-2 | TGTGCCAGCAGCCAAGGGAAGAGGGAACTGTTTTTT | CASSQGKRELFF